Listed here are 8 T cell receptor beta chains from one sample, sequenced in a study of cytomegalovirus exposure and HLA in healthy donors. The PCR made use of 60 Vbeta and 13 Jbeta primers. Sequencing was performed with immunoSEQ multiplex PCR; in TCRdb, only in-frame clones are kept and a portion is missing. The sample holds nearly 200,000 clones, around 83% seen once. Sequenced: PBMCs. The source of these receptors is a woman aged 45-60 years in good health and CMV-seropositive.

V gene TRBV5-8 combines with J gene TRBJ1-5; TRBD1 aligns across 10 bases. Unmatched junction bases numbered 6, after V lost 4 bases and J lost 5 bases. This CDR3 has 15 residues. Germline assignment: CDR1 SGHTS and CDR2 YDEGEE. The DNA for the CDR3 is TGTGCCAGCAGCCCACAGGGACAGGGGTATCAGCCCCAGCATTTT. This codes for CASSPQGQGYQPQHF. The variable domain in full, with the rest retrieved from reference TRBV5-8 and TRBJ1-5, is EAGVTQSPTHLIKTRGQQATLRCSPISGHTSVYWYQQALGLGLQFLLWYDEGEERNRGNFPPRFSGRQFPNYSSELNVNALELEDSALYLCASSPQGQGYQPQHFGDGTRLSIL.

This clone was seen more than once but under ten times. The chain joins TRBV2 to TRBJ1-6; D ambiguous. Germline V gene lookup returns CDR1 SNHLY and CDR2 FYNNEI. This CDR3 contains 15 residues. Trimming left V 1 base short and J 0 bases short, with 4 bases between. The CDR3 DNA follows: TGTGCCAGCAGTGAAGATCTCTCCTATAATTCACCCCTCCACTTT. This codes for CASSEDLSYNSPLHF.

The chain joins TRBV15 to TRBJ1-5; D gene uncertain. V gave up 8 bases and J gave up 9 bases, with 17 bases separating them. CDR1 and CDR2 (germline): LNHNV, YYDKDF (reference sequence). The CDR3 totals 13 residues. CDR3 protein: CATSAAVFSPQHF. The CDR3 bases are TGTGCCACCTCGGCGGCGGTGTTTTCGCCCCAGCATTTT.

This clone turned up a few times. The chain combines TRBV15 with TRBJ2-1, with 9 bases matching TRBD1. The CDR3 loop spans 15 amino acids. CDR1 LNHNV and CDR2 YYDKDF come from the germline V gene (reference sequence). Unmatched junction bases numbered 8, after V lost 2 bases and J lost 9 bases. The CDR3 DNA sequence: TGTGCCACCAGCAGACCAACAGGGGGCGGGGGTGAGCAGTTCTTC. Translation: CATSRPTGGGGEQFF.

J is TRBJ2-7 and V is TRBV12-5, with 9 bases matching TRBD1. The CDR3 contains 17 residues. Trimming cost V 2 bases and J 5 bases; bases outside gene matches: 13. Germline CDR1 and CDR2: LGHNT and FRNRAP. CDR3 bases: TGTGCTAGTGGTTTGCTAAGGGGGGGACAGGGAAAAAACGAGCAGTACTTC. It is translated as CASGLLRGGQGKNEQYF.

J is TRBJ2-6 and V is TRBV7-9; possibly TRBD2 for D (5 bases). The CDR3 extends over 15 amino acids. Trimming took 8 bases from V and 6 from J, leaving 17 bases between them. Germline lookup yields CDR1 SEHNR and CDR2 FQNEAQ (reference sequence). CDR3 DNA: TGTGCCAGCGGTACTCACGGGGTTCAGGCCAACGTCCTGACTTTC. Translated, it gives CASGTHGVQANVLTF.

The CDR3 nucleotides read TGTGCCAGCTCACCCTCCCTAGCCGAGAATGAAAAACTGTTTTTT. Its translation is CASSPSLAENEKLFF. V is TRBV18 and J is TRBJ1-4, with D uncertain. V dropped 3 bases and J dropped 5 bases, with 13 bases sitting between them. Germline CDR1 is KGHSH and CDR2 is LQKENI. The CDR3 contains 15 residues.

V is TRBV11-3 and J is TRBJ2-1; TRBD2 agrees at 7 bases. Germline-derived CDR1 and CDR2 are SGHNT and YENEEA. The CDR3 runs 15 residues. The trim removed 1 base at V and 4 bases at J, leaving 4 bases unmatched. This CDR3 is CASSLVAGDYNEQFF. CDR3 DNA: TGTGCCAGCAGCTTAGTGGCGGGGGATTACAATGAGCAGTTCTTC.